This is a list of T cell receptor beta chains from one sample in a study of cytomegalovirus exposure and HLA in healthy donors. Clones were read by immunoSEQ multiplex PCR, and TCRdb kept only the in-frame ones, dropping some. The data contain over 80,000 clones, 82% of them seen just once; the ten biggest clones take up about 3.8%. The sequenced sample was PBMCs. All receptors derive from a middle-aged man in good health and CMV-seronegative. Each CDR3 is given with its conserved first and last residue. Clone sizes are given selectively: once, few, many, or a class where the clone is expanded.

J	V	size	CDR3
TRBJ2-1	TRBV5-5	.	CASSTLAGGSRTYNEQFF
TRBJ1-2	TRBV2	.	CASSEAGGGYTF
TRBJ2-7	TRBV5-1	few	CASSLEGRLDEQYF
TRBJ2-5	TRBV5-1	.	CASSRQPGETQYF
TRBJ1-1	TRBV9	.	CASSLTGGYPEAFF
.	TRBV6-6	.	CASSQRDRGFYEQYF
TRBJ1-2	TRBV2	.	CASSATPDRGGGYTF
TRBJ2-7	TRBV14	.	CASSQRTSGGSSGEQYF
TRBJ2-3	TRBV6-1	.	CAQRVEGTDTQYF
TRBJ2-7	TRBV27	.	CASGAGQGAIEQYF
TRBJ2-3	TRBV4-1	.	CASSAQGLTDTQYF
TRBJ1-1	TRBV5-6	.	CASSLPGMNTEAFF
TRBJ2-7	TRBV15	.	CATGAGRSSYEQYF
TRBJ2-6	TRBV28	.	CASTRTGLSGANVLTF
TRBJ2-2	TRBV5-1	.	CASSSLDSGNTGELFF
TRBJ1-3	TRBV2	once	CASSRDRGTGNTIYF
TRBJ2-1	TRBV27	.	CASTRIRQGAYGEQFF
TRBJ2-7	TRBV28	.	CASGLPGSYEQYF
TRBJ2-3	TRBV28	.	CASRGPAGVGDTQYF
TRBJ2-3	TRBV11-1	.	CASSPKGLDTYTQYF
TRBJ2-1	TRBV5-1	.	CASSRYLEGQGDYNEQFF
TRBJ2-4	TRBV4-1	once	CASSQDIGSSGVKNIQYF
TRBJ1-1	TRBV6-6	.	CASSGTGTGNTEAFF
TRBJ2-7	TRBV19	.	CASSQQSGYEQYF
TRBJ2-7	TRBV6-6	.	CASSYGGSPDYEQYF
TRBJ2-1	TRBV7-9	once	CASSPAGTRHRNEQFF
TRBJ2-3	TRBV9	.	CASSLDRAPADTQYF
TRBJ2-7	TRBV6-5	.	CASSYSWTGDEQYF
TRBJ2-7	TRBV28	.	CASSLGTVYEQYF
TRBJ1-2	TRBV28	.	CASRRPSGGSYGYTF
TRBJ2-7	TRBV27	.	CASSTLAGGPHEQYF
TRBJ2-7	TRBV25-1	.	CASRTGGEQYF
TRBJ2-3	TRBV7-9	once	CASSPWTGGTDTQYF